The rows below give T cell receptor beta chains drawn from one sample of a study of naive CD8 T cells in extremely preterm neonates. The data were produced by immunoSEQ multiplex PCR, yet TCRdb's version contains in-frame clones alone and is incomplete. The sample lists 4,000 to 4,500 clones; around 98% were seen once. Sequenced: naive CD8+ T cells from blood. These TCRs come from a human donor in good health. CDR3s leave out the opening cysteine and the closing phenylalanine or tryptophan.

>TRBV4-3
ASSQGTSGGAVGTDTQY
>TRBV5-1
ASSPEGPTDTQY
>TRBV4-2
ASSRTNSGANVLT
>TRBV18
ASSLDRGHQETQY
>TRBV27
ASSSLQTGLRLDGYT
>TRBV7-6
ASSQGTANTGELF
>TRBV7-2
ASSLRSRRVYSYNEQF
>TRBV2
ASSRSYGTGYGYT
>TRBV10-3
AISGPGRANTGELF
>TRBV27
ASRGQGQETQY
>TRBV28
ASSHTGGSGLGVTNEKLF
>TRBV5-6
ASSLALAGGPRANEQF
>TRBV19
ASSSWPYTGELF
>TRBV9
ASSVGQTLRDGYT
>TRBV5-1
ASSLGSSPFYEQY
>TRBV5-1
ASSLEARGPGNEKLF
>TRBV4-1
ASSQRSSGLETQY
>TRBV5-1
ASSPGQGARYEQY
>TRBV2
ASSERGEGINEQF
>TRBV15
ATSRDQTAANTGELF
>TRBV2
ASTDRGANGELF
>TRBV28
ASSYRLGGATEAF
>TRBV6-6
ASSYITGERAEAF
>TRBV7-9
ASSVSLQENEKLF
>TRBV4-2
ASSLTGGGTEAF
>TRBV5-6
ASSFSGLRPLKTYTEAF
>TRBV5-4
ASSYRGGDETQY
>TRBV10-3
AISPGLAGGRRNTGELF
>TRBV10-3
AISESRASEAF
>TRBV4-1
ASSGGFNSPLH
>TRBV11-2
ASSLDRPDLYTGELF
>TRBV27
ASGTGRYTGELF
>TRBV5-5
ASSITGTYYEQY
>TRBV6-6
ASSYSSVGDTEAF
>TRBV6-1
ASRSLSTRYNEQF
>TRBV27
ASSFRLAGINEQF
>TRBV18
ASSNPRISSGNTIY
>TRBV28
ASSLSVPAGNTEAF
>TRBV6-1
ASSELGGGTEAF
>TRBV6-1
ASSEDGTPNSPLH
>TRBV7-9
ASSLAPRGETQY
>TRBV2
ASSLPDRGGAGELF
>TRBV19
ASSHAGRSTDTQY
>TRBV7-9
ASSGGQGLYQETQY
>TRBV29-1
SVGAEGKNIQY
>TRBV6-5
ASSYYAGNEQY
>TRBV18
ASSPYAGVSSYNEQF
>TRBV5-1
ASSLEGQTIGEQF
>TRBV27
ASSSGGEKLF
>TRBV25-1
ATGRGTGRTDTQY
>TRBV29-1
SVEDWQGAGTEAF
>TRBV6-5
ASSPTGGAGQPQH
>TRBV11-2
ASSFSSGTGVYNEQF
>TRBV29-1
SVVVNTGELF
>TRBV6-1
ASSEGLAGPLSYEQY
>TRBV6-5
ASSYGQGFGYT